This TCR beta chain was documented in a study of blood T cell repertoires in COVID-19. Study in general: Whether acute or convalescent, the COVID-19 samples came from the United States, Italy and Spain. PBMCs, B-cell-depleted T cells, or T cells provided the cDNA or gDNA that made up the material.

Original processing methods: From reference gene primer amplification, estimates of nucleated cell counts were derived. Using immunoSEQ multiplex PCR, the repertoire was profiled, and TCRdb retains in-frame clones only, with some absent. V and J calls and clone size come straight from that table; D and trimming were deduced from the DNA. This table holds more than 80,000 clones, about 80% found once. In this sample, this clone turned up once. V lost 2 bases and J lost 0, with 11 bases in between. The CDR3 is made up of 16 amino acids. Germline values: CDR1 MNHEY, CDR2 SMNVEV (reference sequence). The source is a woman aged 55-69 years with acute or convalescent COVID-19. The sample consisted of peripheral blood. This chain joins TRBV27 and TRBJ1-5; D remains unclear. CDR3 nucleotides: TGTGCCAGCAGTTTAAAGCCAGGCTATAGCAATCAGCCCCAGCATTTT. Encoded protein: CASSLKPGYSNQPQHF.